The sequence of this T cell receptor (beta chain) was determined in a study of cytomegalovirus exposure and HLA in healthy donors. The study, taken as a whole, reports: More clonal expansion characterized HLA-associated TCR beta chains than equally common others in a later analysis. From TCR beta sequences, most subjects' HLA-A and HLA-B alleles were reportedly predicted accurately.

Amplification used 60 Vbeta primers and 13 Jbeta primers. In the authors' workflow: It was a later analysis that counted 75 million to 90 million unique TCR beta chains, of which some 9.9 million were shared. Generated by immunoSEQ multiplex PCR, the TCRdb table keeps only in-frame clones and is missing some. Clone size and the V and J calls come from that table; the DNA yielded D and trimming. The repertoire holds roughly 100,000 clones, with over 9% as singletons. Regarding donors, all were healthy bone marrow donors. The CDR3 has 14 residues. The J segment lost 5 bases and the V segment lost 7 bases, leaving 8 bases of the junction unmatched. The germline V gene has CDR1 MNHEY and CDR2 SVGAGI. As regards this clone: Its matching antigen is unknown.

The chain links TRBV6-5 to TRBJ2-5; the match to TRBD1 covers 9 bases. Sequenced: PBMCs. This receptor was taken from a man between 40 and 49 years old in good health and CMV-seropositive. The CDR3 loop is CASTQDRGGETQYF. CDR3 nucleotide sequence: TGTGCCAGCACCCAGGACAGGGGAGGGGAGACCCAGTACTTC.